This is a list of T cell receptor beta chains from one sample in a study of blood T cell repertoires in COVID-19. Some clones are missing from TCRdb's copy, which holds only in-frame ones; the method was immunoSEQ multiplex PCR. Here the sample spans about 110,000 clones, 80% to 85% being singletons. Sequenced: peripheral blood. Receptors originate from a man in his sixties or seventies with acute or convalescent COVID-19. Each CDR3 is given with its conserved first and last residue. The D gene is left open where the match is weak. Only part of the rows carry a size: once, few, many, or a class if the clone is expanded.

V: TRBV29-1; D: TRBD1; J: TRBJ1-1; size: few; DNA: TGCAGCGGGAGAGGGACAGGGCGTGGAGCTTTCTTT; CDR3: CSGRGTGRGAFF
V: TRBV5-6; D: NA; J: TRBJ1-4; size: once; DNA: TGTGCCAGCAGAGTCAATGGGGCAGCAACTAATGAAAAACTGTTTTTT; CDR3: CASRVNGAATNEKLFF
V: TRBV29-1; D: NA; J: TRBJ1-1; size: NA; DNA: TGCAGCGTTGAAGACACGAGGCCCATGAACACTGAAGCTTTCTTT; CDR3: CSVEDTRPMNTEAFF
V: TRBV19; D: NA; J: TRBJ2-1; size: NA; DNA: TGTGCCAGTAGTAAACAGGGCTACAATGAGCAGTTCTTC; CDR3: CASSKQGYNEQFF
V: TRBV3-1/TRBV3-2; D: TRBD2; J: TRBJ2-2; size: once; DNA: TGTGCCAGCAGCCGGAGCGCGGGGGGATCCAACACCGGGGAGCTGTTTTTT; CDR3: CASSRSAGGSNTGELFF
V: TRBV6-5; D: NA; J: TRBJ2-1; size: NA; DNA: TGTGCCAGCAGTTACTCCCTCGACCAGGGGAATGAGCAGTTCTTC; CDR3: CASSYSLDQGNEQFF
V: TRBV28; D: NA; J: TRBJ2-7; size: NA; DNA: TGTGCCAGCACTGGGGGGGCCCGGGGGGAGCAGTACTTC; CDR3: CASTGGARGEQYF
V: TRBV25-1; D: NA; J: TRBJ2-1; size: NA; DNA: TGTGCCAGCAGTGACGGGTTGGGGGCGTTGGCCTACAATGAGCAGTTCTTC; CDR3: CASSDGLGALAYNEQFF
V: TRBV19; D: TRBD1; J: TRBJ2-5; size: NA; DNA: TGTGCCAGTAGTAGATCGGACAGGGGGCGAGAAGAGACCCAGTACTTC; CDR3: CASSRSDRGREETQYF
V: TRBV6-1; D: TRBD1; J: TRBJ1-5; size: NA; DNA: TGTGCCAGCAGTGAAACGGGGACAGGCCAGCCCCAGCATTTT; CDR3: CASSETGTGQPQHF
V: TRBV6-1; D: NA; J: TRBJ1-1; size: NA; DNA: TGTGCCAGCAGTGAATCAGGGTTGGGGAACACTGAAGCTTTCTTT; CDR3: CASSESGLGNTEAFF
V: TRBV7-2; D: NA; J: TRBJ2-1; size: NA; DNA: TGTGCCAGCAGCCGGGACTCCGGGGTCTACAATGAGCAGTTCTTC; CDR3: CASSRDSGVYNEQFF
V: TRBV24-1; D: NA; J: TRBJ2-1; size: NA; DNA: TGTGCCACCAGCTCCCCAAGGGGGGGGTCTAATTCGGGACGGGGCAATGAGCAGTTCTTC; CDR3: CATSSPRGGSNSGRGNEQFF
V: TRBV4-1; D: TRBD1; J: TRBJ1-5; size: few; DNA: TGCGCCAGCAGCCAAGATAATTTACGCCGGGACAGGGGTTATCAGCCCCAGCATTTT; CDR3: CASSQDNLRRDRGYQPQHF
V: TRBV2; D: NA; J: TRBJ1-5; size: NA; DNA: TGTGCCAGCAATGAGAGACGACAGAACAATCAGCCCCAGCATTTT; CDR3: CASNERRQNNQPQHF
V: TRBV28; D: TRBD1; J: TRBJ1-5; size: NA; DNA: TGTGCCAGCAGTTTAAGGACCGGGACAGGGGGCAATCAGCCCCAGCATTTT; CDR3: CASSLRTGTGGNQPQHF
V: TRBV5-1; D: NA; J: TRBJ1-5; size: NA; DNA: TGCGCCAGCAGAGAGAGGGCAGGAAGCAATCAGCCCCAGCATTTT; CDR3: CASRERAGSNQPQHF
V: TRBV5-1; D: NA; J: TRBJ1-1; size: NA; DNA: TGCGCCAGCAGCTTGGGGAGAGAAGCTTTCTTT; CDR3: CASSLGREAFF
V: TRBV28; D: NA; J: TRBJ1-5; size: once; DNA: TGTGCCAGCGCCCTGTGGGGAGGTAGCAATCAGCCCCAGCATTTT; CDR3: CASALWGGSNQPQHF
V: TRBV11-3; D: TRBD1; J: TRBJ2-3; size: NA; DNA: TGTGCCAGCAGCTTAACCGGGACAGGAAGTACGCAGTATTTT; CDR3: CASSLTGTGSTQYF
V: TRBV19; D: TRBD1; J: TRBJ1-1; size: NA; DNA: TGTGCCAGCGTCGGACAGGGGAAGGGCACTGAAGCTTTCTTT; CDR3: CASVGQGKGTEAFF
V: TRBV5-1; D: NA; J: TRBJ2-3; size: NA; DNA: TGCGCCAGCAGCTTGACGGGTTTAGATACGCAGTATTTT; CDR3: CASSLTGLDTQYF
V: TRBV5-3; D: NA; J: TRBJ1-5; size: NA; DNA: TGTGCCAGAACCCTAAGGGGGGGCGGCAATCAGCCCCAGCATTTT; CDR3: CARTLRGGGNQPQHF
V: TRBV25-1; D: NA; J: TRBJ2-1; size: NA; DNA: TGTGCCAGCAGTGGAAAAGGGACTCCTGGCAGCTCCTACAATGAGCAGTTCTTC; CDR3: CASSGKGTPGSSYNEQFF
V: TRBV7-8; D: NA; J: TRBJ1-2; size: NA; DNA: TGTGCCAGCAGCTTAAGTGTTGGCAGAGCGGGCTACACCTTC; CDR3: CASSLSVGRAGYTF
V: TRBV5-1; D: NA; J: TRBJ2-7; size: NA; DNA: TGCGCCAGCAGCTTGAGTTCGGGTTCCTACGAGCAGTACTTC; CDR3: CASSLSSGSYEQYF
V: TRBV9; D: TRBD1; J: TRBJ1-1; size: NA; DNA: TGTGCCAGCAGCGCCGACAGGGCTAACACTGAAGCTTTCTTT; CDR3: CASSADRANTEAFF
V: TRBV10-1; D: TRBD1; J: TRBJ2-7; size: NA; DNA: TGCGCCAGCAGTGATTCCGGGACAGGGCTTACCTACGAGCAGTACTTC; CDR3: CASSDSGTGLTYEQYF
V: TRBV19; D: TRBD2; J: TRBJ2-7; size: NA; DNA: TGTGCCAGTAGCTCGGCGACTAGCGGAGCCCTCGGGCAGTACTTC; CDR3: CASSSATSGALGQYF
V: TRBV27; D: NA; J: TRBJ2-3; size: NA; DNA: TGTGCCAGCAGTCTCGGACTTACCACAGATACGCAGTATTTT; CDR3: CASSLGLTTDTQYF
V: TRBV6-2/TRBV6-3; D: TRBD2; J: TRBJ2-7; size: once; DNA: TGTGCCAGCAGTATAGCGGGAGACTACGAGCAGTACTTC; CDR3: CASSIAGDYEQYF
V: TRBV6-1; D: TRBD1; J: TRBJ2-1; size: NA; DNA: TGTGCCAGCAGTGCAACCTCCGGGACAGGGTCCTACAATGAGCAGTTCTTC; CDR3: CASSATSGTGSYNEQFF
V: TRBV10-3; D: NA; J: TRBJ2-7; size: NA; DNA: TGTGCCATCAGTGGAGGGAGCGGCTACGAGCAGTACTTC; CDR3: CAISGGSGYEQYF
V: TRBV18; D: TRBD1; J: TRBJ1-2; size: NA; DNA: TGTGCCAGCTCACGGGACAGGGGCTGGTATGGCTACACCTTC; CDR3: CASSRDRGWYGYTF
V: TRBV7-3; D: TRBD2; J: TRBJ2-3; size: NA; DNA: TGTGCCAGCAGCTTAACGTTAGCGGGGGCCATATCCTCTCGCACAGATACGCAGTATTTT; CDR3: CASSLTLAGAISSRTDTQYF
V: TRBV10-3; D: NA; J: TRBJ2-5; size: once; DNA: TGTGCCATCAGCAGACAGGAGGAGGAGACCCAGTACTTC; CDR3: CAISRQEEETQYF
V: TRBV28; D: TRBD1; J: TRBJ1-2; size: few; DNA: TGTGCCAGCAGTTTCTCCGGGACAGGGGGCGCCTATGGCTACACCTTC; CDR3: CASSFSGTGGAYGYTF
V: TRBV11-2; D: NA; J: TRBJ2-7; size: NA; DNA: TGTGCCAGCAGCTTAGATCCGGGACAATGGGCCCAGCAGTACTTC; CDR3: CASSLDPGQWAQQYF
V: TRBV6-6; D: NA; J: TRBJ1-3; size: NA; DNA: TGTGCCAGCAAAATCAGCGGGTCAGCTGGAAACACCATATATTTT; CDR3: CASKISGSAGNTIYF
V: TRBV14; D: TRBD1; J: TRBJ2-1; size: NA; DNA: TGTGCCAGCAGCCTTTGGACAGGGACCTACAATGAGCAGTTCTTC; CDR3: CASSLWTGTYNEQFF
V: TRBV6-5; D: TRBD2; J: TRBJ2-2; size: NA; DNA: TGTGCCAGCAGACTAACTAGCGGGGGGACCGGGGAGCTGTTTTTT; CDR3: CASRLTSGGTGELFF
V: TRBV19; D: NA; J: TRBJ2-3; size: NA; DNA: TGTGCCAGTAGTATAGATCGCCCCACAGGGACAGATACGCAGTATTTT; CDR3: CASSIDRPTGTDTQYF
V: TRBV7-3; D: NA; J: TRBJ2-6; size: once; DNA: TGTGCCAGCAGCTTAAGTTTCGGGTTAGGGGCCAACGTCCTGACTTTC; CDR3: CASSLSFGLGANVLTF
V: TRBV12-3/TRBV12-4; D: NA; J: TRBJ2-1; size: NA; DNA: TGTGCCAGCACCCTCGACAGACACAATGAGCAGTTCTTC; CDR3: CASTLDRHNEQFF
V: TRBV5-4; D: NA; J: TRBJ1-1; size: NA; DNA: TGTGCCAGCAGCTTGGCGGCGGGGGGCCCCTCAAACACTGAAGCTTTCTTT; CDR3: CASSLAAGGPSNTEAFF
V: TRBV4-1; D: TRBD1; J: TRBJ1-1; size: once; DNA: TGCGCCAGCAGCCAAGGAATAGGGGGCGGATTGTGGACTGAAGCTTTCTTT; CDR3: CASSQGIGGGLWTEAFF
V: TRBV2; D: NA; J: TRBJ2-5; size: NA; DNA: TGTGCCAGCAGCCCCACTAGTGGAGAGACCCAGTACTTC; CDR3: CASSPTSGETQYF
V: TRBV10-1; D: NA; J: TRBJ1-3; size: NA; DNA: TGCGCCAGCAGTGCTGTTAACTCTGGAAACACCATATATTTT; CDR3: CASSAVNSGNTIYF
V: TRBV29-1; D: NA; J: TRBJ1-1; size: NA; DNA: TGCAGCGTCGCACGTGAGCCTTTCTTT; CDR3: CSVAREPFF
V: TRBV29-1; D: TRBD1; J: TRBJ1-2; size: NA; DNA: TGCAGCGCTGCTTATTCCGGACAGGGGGCTGCTGGCTACACCTTC; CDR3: CSAAYSGQGAAGYTF
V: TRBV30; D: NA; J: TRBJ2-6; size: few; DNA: TGTGCCTGGAAAGGGGCTGGAGGGGCCAACGTCCTGACTTTC; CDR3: CAWKGAGGANVLTF
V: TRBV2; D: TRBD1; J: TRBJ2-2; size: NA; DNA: TGTGCCAGCAGTGTACAGGGGGTCGGGGAGCTGTTTTTT; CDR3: CASSVQGVGELFF
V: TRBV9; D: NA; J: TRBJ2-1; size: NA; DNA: TGTGCCAGCAGCGTAGCTTGGTCTAGCGCTAATGAGCAGTTCTTC; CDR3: CASSVAWSSANEQFF
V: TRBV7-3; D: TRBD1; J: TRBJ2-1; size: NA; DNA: TGTGCCAGCAGCTTAACGGGACAGCCTGGGGGCAATGAGCAGTTCTTC; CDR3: CASSLTGQPGGNEQFF
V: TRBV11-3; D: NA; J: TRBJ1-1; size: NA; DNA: TGTGCCAGCAGCTTAGGAGGTGGAGGCTCTGAAGCTTTCTTT; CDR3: CASSLGGGGSEAFF